The 14 T cell receptor beta chains below come from one sample, sequenced in a study of shared clonotypes between healthy human individuals. Produced via immunoSEQ multiplex PCR; TCRdb's table is partial and in-frame only. The sample has approximately 2,000,000 clones, 80% to 95% seen once. Sequencing was done on a sample of naive CD4+ T cells from PBMCs. The subset was: CD45RA+ positively selected. All receptors derive from a man aged 18 to 30 in good health. Some clones in this sample may be carry-over from other donors' samples.

In its sample, this clone was seen a few times. The CDR3 sequence is CASSLDNEKLFF. Written as DNA, the CDR3 is TGTGCCAGCTCACTAGACAATGAAAAACTGTTTTTT. V is TRBV18 and J is TRBJ1-4, with D uncertain. Germline CDR1 and CDR2: KGHSH and LQKENI. V dropped 4 bases and J dropped 5 bases, with 5 bases sitting between them. The CDR3 runs to 12 residues.

CDR3 in amino acids: CASSLGGWGSLNSPLHF. For the CDR3, the DNA is TGTGCCAGCAGTTTAGGGGGATGGGGCAGCCTTAATTCACCCCTCCACTTT. The rearrangement links TRBV27 to TRBJ1-6, with TRBD1 as a possible D gene (5 bases). The CDR3 has 17 residues. Germline V gene data show CDR1 as MNHEY and CDR2 as SMNVEV (reference sequence). Trimming left V 2 bases short and J 6 bases short, with 17 bases between.

CDR3 protein: CASSWDSHSDEQYF. As DNA, the CDR3 is TGCGCCAGCTCATGGGACAGCCACTCAGACGAGCAGTACTTC. This chain uses TRBV10-1 with TRBJ2-7; 7 positions agree with TRBD1. Germline V gene lookup returns CDR1 WNHNN and CDR2 SYGVQD (reference sequence). Trimming at V came to 8 bases and at J to 5 bases, leaving 12 bases not matched to a gene. CDR3 length: 14 residues.

The chain carries TRBV19 and TRBJ1-5, with 9 bases lining up with TRBD1. Germline trimming cut 10 bases from V and 3 bases from J; bases unmatched to any gene: 4. Germline CDR1 and CDR2: LNHDA and SQIVND (reference sequence). The CDR3 is 13 residues long. The CDR3: CATDRGSNQPQHF. The CDR3 nucleotides are TGTGCCACCGACAGGGGGTCCAATCAGCCCCAGCATTTT.

The rearrangement uses TRBV29-1 and TRBJ1-2; D gene unclear. Germline lookup yields CDR1 SQVTM and CDR2 ANQGSEA. The V end was cut by 6 bases, the J end by 1 base, with 12 bases between. CDR3 length: 13 residues. Here the CDR3 DNA reads TGCAGCGTAAAGCTACAGCGTAACTATGGCTACACCTTC. This encodes CSVKLQRNYGYTF. Together with reference TRBV29-1 and TRBJ1-2, the CDR3 gives the full variable domain: SAVISQKPSRDICQRGTSLTIQCQVDSQVTMMFWYRQQPGQSLTLIATANQGSEATYESGFVIDKFPISRPNLTFSTLTVSNMSPEDSSIYLCSVKLQRNYGYTFGSGTRLTVV.

The chain uses TRBV28 and TRBJ2-7; D gene unclear. V lost 9 bases and J 0 bases, leaving 12 bases between the germline ends. Germline V gene data show CDR1 as MDHEN and CDR2 as SYDVKM. There are 13 residues in the CDR3. The CDR3 region is CASVPLSSYEQYF. The DNA of the CDR3 is TGTGCCAGTGTCCCCCTTAGCTCCTACGAGCAGTACTTC.

Points on this clone: Different DNA sequences within this sample yield the same CDR3. The genes are TRBV2 and TRBJ1-4, with a weak D call TRBD1 (5 bases). The germline gives CDR1 SNHLY, CDR2 FYNNEI. V lost 6 bases, J lost 7 bases, and 12 bases lay in between. The CDR3 covers 13 residues. CDR3 amino acids: CASSPGTSEKLFF. CDR3 nucleotides: TGTGCCAGCAGCCCCGGGACGAGTGAAAAACTGTTTTTT. The entire variable domain, with the rest obtained from reference TRBV2 and TRBJ1-4, is as follows: EPEVTQTPSHQVTQMGQEVILRCVPISNHLYFYWYRQILGQKVEFLVSFYNNEISEKSEIFDDQFSVERPDGSNFTLKIRSTKLEDSAMYFCASSPGTSEKLFFGSGTQLSVL.

This chain joins TRBV30 and TRBJ1-1; the match to TRBD1 covers 7 bases. The germline gives CDR1 GTSNPN, CDR2 SVGIG (reference sequence). V shed 5 bases and J 0 bases; nucleotides not matched to a gene: 12. CDR3 length: 16 amino acids. The CDR3 sequence is CAWGGSTGRLNTEAFF. The CDR3 DNA is TGTGCCTGGGGGGGGTCGACAGGGCGTCTGAACACTGAAGCTTTCTTT.

This chain uses TRBV18 with TRBJ2-1; 9 bases line up with TRBD2. The length of the CDR3 is 16 residues. The ends lost 3 bases at V and 4 bases at J; junction bases unmatched: 7. Germline V gene sequence: CDR1 KGHSH, CDR2 LQKENI. This chain's CDR3 is CASSPGWLAGYNEQFF. The CDR3 nucleotides are TGTGCCAGCTCACCCGGGTGGCTAGCGGGGTACAATGAGCAGTTCTTC.

This sequence joins TRBV28 and TRBJ1-2; D possibly corresponds to TRBD1 (6 bases). The CDR3 spans 14 residues. Trimming took 6 bases from V and 0 from J, leaving 11 bases between them. CDR1 and CDR2 (germline): MDHEN, SYDVKM. The CDR3 bases are TGTGCCAGCAGGCGGGGGCAATCTAACTATGGCTACACCTTC. It specifies CASRRGQSNYGYTF.

The V call is TRBV28, the J call TRBJ1-1; D not resolved. CDR1 is MDHEN, CDR2 SYDVKM, per germline. This CDR3 region has 15 residues. Trimming took off 6 bases at V and 1 base at J, with 15 bases between the two ends. CDR3 bases: TGTGCCAGCAGGGAACGGGAAAGGGCGAACACTGAAGCTTTCTTT. Amino acids: CASRERERANTEAFF.

Turning to this clone: The sample contains more than one DNA sequence encoding this CDR3. V usage is TRBV7-3 and J usage is TRBJ2-2, with D possibly TRBD1 on 6 matching bases. CDR3 length equals 15 residues. V was shortened by 2 bases and J by 5 bases, with 12 bases between the two germline ends. Germline V gene data show CDR1 as SGHTA and CDR2 as FQGTGA. CDR3 sequence (DNA): TGTGCCAGCAGCTTAGATGGGGGCAGGACCGGGGAGCTGTTTTTT. Translation gives CASSLDGGRTGELFF.

The chain joins TRBV28 to TRBJ1-2; 7 nucleotides align to TRBD1. The J segment lost 4 bases and the V segment lost 7 bases, leaving 12 bases of the junction unmatched. This CDR3 is built from 15 residues. Germline V gene lookup returns CDR1 MDHEN and CDR2 SYDVKM. For the CDR3, the DNA is TGTGCCAGCAAGCGGACAGGCGCCCTCTCCTATGGCTACACCTTC. Translated, it gives CASKRTGALSYGYTF.

This chain joins TRBV7-8 and TRBJ1-1, with a tentative D call TRBD1 (5 bases). The CDR3 runs 15 residues. Between the trimmed V and J ends, which lost 1 base and 7 bases, there was a span of 16 bases. The germline CDR1 and CDR2 sequences are SGHVS and FQNEAQ. DNA for the CDR3: TGTGCCAGCAGCTTAGGGGACTCGGCTGGAGTTGAAGCTTTCTTT. Translating it yields CASSLGDSAGVEAFF. The full variable domain, with the rest looked up from reference TRBV7-8 and TRBJ1-1, is GAGVSQSPRYKVAKRGQDVALRCDPISGHVSLFWYQQALGQGPEFLTYFQNEAQLDKSGLPSDRFFAERPEGSVSTLKIQRTQQEDSAVYLCASSLGDSAGVEAFFGQGTRLTVV.